This T cell receptor (beta chain) was documented in a study of T-cell reconstitution after alpha-beta-depleted transplantation in children listed by TCRdb under 2016. About the study as a whole: Using TCR repertoire profiling, the study followed T-cell immune reconstitution in a quantitative way in children after TCRalphabeta/CD19-depleted allogeneic hematopoietic cell transplantation. The research as a whole found: The apparently early alphabetaT-cell count recovery about two months after transplant was reportedly dependent on only several hundred rapidly expanded clones derived from non-depleted graft cells. Over the following months the frequencies of hyperexpanded clones went down, and after one year T-cell counts and TCRbeta diversity were mostly credited to newly produced T cells. In some patients, the high TCRbeta diversity seen at day 60 was put down to recipient T cells and intrathymic progenitors that had survived conditioning.

Cut back by 4 bases and 1 base, the V and J ends lie 11 bases apart. The CDR3 sequence holds 14 residues, the cysteine and phenylalanine included. CDR3 DNA only is kept here, 42 bases in frame from base 1. The germline V gene specifies MDHEN as CDR1 and SYDVKM as CDR2. There are a few counts of this clonotype. No cognate antigen has been identified for it. It has no much larger one-base neighbor in the sample; base qualities were not kept. The sample's treatment or condition label, in plain terms: allogeneic hematopoietic cell transplantation with graft depleted of TCRalphabeta T cells and CD19 B cells. Transplant recipients were children who received TCRalphabeta/CD19-depleted allogeneic hematopoietic cell grafts. Receptor amplification or capture employed PCR. Instrument on record: Illumina HiSeq 2500. Molecular barcoding was employed in the preparation of TCR libraries, with unique molecular identifiers being used to normalize TCRbeta repertoire quantification. Clones were called with MiXCR by TCRdb after fastp trimmed the public reads at Q25, and only in-frame beta chains were retained. Entries that share a CDR3 protein sequence are merged under the most common genes and DNA. Within this sample are 350,000 to 500,000 distinct CDR3 sequences, with over 40% of them counted one time only. Under 30% of the sample is held by the ten biggest clonotypes.

The receptor was derived from a girl aged 2-10 years with aplastic anemia, due to receive a stem cell transplant. The V and J segments used are TRBV28 and TRBJ2-7, with no reliable assignment of the D segment. The sample consisted of PBMCs, taken before TCRalphabeta/CD19-depleted stem cell transplant. The nucleotides are TGTGCCAGCAGTTCCCCACCCATTTCCTACGAGCAGTACTTC. Protein translation: CASSSPPISYEQYF.